This record concerns one TCR beta chain sequence. It lacks a known antigen. Per-base qualities were not stored, and no clone one base away is much larger. TCRbeta CDR3 regions were amplified from genomic DNA by means of the immunoSEQ Assay, a bias-controlled multiplex PCR. The study's processing was this. Within the assay, amplification of reference gene primers was used to estimate how many nucleated cells each sample contained. To quantify the absolute abundance of each unique TCRbeta CDR3 rearrangement, sequence reads were collapsed and filtered. For each sample, productive Simpson clonality was calculated as the square root of Simpson's diversity index over productive rearrangements. What TCRdb holds here is the immuneACCESS table cut down to in-frame rearrangements. Part of the clones is not present; checked against another copy, under half of the missing clones reflect an unresolved V gene, and the others are unexplained. V and J calls and clone size are given by that table; D and trimming were obtained from the DNA. The sample data list approximately 230,000 clones, and approximately 89% of these were observed just once. 6% to 6.5% of the sample rests with the top ten.

The sample originates from a study of blood T cell repertoires in COVID-19 (dated by TCRdb to 2020 to 2022). Regarding the study in general: Samples from collaborators originated in the United States, Italy and Spain and spanned both the acute and convalescent phases of COVID-19. Nearly every sample came with metadata listing a de-identified subject ID, COVID-19 status, age in years and sex. The dataset comprised deeply sampled blood TCRbeta repertoires from subjects exposed to, actively infected with, or recovered from COVID-19. The prospective study material was composed of cDNA or gDNA derived from T cells, B-cell-depleted T cells, or PBMCs. A freely available public database, intended as a resource for researchers studying the immune response to SARS-CoV-2, is where the repertoires were released. Where available, HLA class I and class II types were taken from metadata supplied by the sample provider and were not determined by assay-based typing. The samples were drawn from the first 160 participants of the ongoing ImmuneRACE study and from 950 to 1,500 subjects provided by 6 global collaborators. Paper-wide results and their limitations: How much clinical and demographic metadata was included differed by source and by participant, and the metadata was provided uncurated.

One collaborating source in Seattle enrolled patients during active infection and followed them longitudinally through the course of disease. The collaborating institutions used their own protocols to collect whole blood in K2EDTA tubes. For TCRbeta analysis, collaborators shipped samples in one of three forms: frozen whole blood, isolated PBMCs, or DNA extracted from either of those sample types. The CDR3 starts with the cysteine, ends with the phenylalanine, and has 16 residues. Just CDR3 DNA is preserved here, 48 bases in frame from base 1. CDR1 and CDR2 are read off the germline V gene as SGHTA and FQGNSA. The germline ends are 13 bases apart after V is trimmed by 0 bases and J by 2 bases.

Sequencing used peripheral blood. In this chain, TRBV7-2 is recombined with TRBJ1-2, with the D segment identity uncertain. The TCR originated in a woman aged 25 to 45 with COVID-19, enrolled during active disease. The CDR3 region has the sequence CASSLANHYGNYGYTF. The DNA is TGTGCCAGCAGCTTAGCGAATCACTACGGGAACTATGGCTACACCTTC.